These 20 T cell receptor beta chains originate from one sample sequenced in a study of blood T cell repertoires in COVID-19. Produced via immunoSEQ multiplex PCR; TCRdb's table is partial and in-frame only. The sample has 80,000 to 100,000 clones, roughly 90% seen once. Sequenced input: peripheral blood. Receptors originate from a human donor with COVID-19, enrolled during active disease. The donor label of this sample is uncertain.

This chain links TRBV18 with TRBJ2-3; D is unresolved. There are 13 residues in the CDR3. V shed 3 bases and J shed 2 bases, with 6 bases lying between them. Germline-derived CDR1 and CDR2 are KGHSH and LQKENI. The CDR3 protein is CASSPQFTDTQYF. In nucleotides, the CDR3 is TGTGCCAGCTCACCCCAATTCACAGATACGCAGTATTTT.

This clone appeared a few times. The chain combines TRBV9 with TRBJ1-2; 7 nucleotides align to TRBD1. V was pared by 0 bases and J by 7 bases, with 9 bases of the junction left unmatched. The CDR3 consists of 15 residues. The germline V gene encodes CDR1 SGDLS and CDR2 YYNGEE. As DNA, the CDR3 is TGTGCCAGCAGCGTAGAATCGACAGGGACGGGTGGCTACACCTTC. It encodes CASSVESTGTGGYTF.

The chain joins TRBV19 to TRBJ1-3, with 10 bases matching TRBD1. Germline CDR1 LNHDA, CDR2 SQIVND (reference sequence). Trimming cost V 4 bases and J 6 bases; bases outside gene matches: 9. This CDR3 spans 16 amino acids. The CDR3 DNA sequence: TGTGCCAGTAGTACGGCCGGGACAGGGGAGGAAAACACCATATATTTT. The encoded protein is CASSTAGTGEENTIYF.

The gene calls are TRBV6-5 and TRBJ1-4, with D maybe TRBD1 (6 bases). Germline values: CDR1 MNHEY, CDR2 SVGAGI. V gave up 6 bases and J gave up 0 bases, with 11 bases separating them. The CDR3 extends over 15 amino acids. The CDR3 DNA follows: TGTGCCAGCAGACGACAGGCTGCAACTAATGAAAAACTGTTTTTT. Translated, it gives CASRRQAATNEKLFF.

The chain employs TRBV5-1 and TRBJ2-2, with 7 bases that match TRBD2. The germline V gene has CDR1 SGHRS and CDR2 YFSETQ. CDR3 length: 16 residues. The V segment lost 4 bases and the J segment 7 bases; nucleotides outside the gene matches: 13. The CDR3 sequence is CASSPSGGALSGELFF. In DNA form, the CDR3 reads TGCGCCAGCAGCCCTAGCGGTGGAGCCCTAAGCGGGGAGCTGTTTTTT.

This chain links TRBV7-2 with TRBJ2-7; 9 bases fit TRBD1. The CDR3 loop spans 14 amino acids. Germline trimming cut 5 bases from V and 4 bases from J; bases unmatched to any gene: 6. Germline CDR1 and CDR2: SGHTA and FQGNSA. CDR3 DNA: TGTGCCAGCAGCCTGGGACAGGGTCAGTACGAGCAGTACTTC. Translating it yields CASSLGQGQYEQYF.

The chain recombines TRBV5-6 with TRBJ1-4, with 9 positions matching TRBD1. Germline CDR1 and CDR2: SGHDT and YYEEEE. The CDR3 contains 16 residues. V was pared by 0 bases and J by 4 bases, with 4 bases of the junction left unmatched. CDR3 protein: CASSLGPTGGNEKLFF. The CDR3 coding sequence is TGTGCCAGCAGCTTGGGGCCGACAGGGGGTAATGAAAAACTGTTTTTT. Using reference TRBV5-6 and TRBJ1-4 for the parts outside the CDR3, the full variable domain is DAGVTQSPTHLIKTRGQQVTLRCSPKSGHDTVSWYQQALGQGPQFIFQYYEEEERQRGNFPDRFSGHQFPNYSSELNVNALLLGDSALYLCASSLGPTGGNEKLFFGSGTQLSVL.

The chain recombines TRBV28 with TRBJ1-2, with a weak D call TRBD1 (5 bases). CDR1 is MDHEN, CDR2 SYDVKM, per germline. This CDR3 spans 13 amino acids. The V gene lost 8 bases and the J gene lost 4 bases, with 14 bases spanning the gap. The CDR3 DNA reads TGTGCCAGCCACGGGCCCGGGGGCTATGGCTACACCTTC. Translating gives CASHGPGGYGYTF.

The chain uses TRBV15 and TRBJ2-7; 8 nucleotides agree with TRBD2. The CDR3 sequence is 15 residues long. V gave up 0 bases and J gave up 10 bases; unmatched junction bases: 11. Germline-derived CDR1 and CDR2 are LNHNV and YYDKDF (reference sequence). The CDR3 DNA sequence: TGTGCCACCAGCAGAGATCGGGGGGGCGAACGGTATCAGTACTTC. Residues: CATSRDRGGERYQYF.

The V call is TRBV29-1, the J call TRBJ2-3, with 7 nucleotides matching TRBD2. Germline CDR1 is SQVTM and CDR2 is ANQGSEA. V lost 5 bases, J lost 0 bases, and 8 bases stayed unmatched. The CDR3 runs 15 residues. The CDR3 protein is CSVTYSGSSTDTQYF. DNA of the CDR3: TGCAGCGTTACATATAGCGGGTCGAGCACAGATACGCAGTATTTT.

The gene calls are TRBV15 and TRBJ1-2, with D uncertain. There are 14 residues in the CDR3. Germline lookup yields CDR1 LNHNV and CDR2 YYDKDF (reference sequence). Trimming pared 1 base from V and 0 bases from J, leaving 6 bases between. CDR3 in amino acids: CATSRGGTNYGYTF. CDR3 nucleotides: TGTGCCACCAGCAGAGGCGGCACTAACTATGGCTACACCTTC.

CDR3 DNA sequence: TGTGCCAGCAGCTTAGTCAGGCAAGAGACCCAGTACTTC. It codes for CASSLVRQETQYF. The J gene is TRBJ2-5, the V gene TRBV11-2; unclear D gene. V was clipped by 1 base and J by 2 bases, with 5 bases between them. This CDR3 contains 13 residues. Germline V gene sequence: CDR1 SGHAT, CDR2 FQNNGV.

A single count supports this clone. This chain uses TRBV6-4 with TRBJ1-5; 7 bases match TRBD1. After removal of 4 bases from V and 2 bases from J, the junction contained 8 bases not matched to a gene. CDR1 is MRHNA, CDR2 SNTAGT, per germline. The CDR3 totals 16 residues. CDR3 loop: CASSGSITGGNQPQHF. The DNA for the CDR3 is TGTGCCAGCAGTGGGTCCATAACAGGGGGCAATCAGCCCCAGCATTTT.

CDR3 region: CASGTGGTGQPQHF. In DNA form, the CDR3 reads TGTGCCAGTGGGACAGGGGGCACGGGACAGCCCCAGCATTTT. The chain joins TRBV19 to TRBJ1-5; 12 bases are a match to TRBD1. Trimming took 8 bases from V and 7 from J; bases not matched to a gene: 6. The CDR3 loop spans 14 amino acids. Germline-derived CDR1 and CDR2 are LNHDA and SQIVND (reference sequence). Full variable domain (remainder filled in from reference TRBV19 and TRBJ1-5): DGGITQSPKYLFRKEGQNVTLSCEQNLNHDAMYWYRQDPGQGLRLIYYSQIVNDFQKGDIAEGYSVSREKKESFPLTVTSAQKNPTAFYLCASGTGGTGQPQHFGDGTRLSIL.

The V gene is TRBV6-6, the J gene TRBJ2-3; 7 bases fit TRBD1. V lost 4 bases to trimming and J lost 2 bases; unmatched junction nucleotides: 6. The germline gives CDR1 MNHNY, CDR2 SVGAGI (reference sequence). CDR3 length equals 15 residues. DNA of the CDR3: TGTGCCAGCAGTTTCTTTGACAGGGCCACAGATACGCAGTATTTT. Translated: CASSFFDRATDTQYF.

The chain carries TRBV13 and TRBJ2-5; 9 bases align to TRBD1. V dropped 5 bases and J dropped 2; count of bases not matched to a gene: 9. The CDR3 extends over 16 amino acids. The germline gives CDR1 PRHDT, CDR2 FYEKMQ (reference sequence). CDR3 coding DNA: TGTGCCAGCAGCACGTACAGGGGGCGTACTCAAGAGACCCAGTACTTC. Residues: CASSTYRGRTQETQYF.

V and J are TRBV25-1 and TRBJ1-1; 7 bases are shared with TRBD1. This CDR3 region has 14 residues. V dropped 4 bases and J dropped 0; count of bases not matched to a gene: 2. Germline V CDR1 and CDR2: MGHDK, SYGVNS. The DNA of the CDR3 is TGTGCCAGCAGTGCCGGGACAGTGAACACTGAAGCTTTCTTT. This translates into CASSAGTVNTEAFF.

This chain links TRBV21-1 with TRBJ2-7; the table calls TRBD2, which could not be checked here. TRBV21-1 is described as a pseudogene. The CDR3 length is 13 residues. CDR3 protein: CASSKSPLYEQYF. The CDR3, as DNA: TGTGCCAGCAGCAAAAGCCCTCTCTACGAGCAGTACTTC.

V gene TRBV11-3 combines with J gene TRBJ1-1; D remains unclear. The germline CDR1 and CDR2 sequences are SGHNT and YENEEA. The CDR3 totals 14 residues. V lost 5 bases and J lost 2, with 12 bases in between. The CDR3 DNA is TGTGCCAGCAGCAAGCCTCGGGGAAACACTGAAGCTTTCTTT. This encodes CASSKPRGNTEAFF.

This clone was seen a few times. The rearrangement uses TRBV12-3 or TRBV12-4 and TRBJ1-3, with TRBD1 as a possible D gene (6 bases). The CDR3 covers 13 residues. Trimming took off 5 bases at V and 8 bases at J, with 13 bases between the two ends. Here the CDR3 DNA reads TGTGCCAGCAGTCCTAACAGGGCTCACACCATATATTTT. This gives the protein CASSPNRAHTIYF.